This TCR beta chain was documented in a study of T cell responses to AZD1222 COVID-19 vaccine. The study's findings and limits: The repertoires were collected only after the peak T cell response. Regions 160-218 and 743-854 dominated among vaccine-associated CD4 TCRs spanning spike.

Concerning this clone: What it binds is unknown.

Germline V CDR1 and CDR2: SGHNT, YYREEE (reference sequence). Trimming stripped 4 bases from V and 7 bases from J, with 11 bases between. This CDR3 comprises 13 residues. The data were produced by immunoSEQ multiplex PCR, yet TCRdb's version contains in-frame clones alone and is incomplete. The repertoire consists of 90,000 to 120,000 clones, with 80% to 95% occurring once and the leading ten covering approximately 5.6%. The V call is TRBV5-4, the J call TRBJ2-2; no reliable D call. The input for sequencing was peripheral blood, taken 28 days after the second AZD1222 dose. The receptor was derived from an adult who received the AZD1222 COVID-19 vaccine. The CDR3 loop reads CASSSIEVGELFF. The CDR3 coding sequence is TGTGCCAGCAGCAGCATAGAGGTCGGGGAGCTGTTTTTT.